Presented here are 23 T cell receptor beta chains from one specimen sequenced in a study of CD8 T cells in ankylosing spondylitis. General study findings and limits: What seemed typical of ankylosing spondylitis blood was a TCR beta motif built from several highly homologous variants.

TCRdb reprocessed the 5' RACE reads via MiXCR and lists one record per CDR3 protein. The sample has 700,000 to 1,000,000 distinct CDR3 sequences; 12% are singletons. Their cognate antigens are unknown. Sequenced: blood, either unsorted or a sorted T cell fraction (not recorded which). The receptors stem from a male donor with ankylosing spondylitis.

In this sample, this clonotype turned up many times. The chain employs TRBV7-9 and TRBJ1-1; D unresolved. The CDR3 runs 15 residues. Germline CDR1 SEHNR, CDR2 FQNEAQ (reference sequence). The V and J ends lost 1 base and 1 base respectively, with 10 bases between them. DNA of the CDR3: TGTGCCAGCAGCTTAGGTGCAGCGACGAACACTGAAGCTTTCTTT. Its translation is CASSLGAATNTEAFF.

This clonotype was observed a few times. The V and J genes are TRBV20-1 and TRBJ1-2; D may be TRBD1 (6 bases). In germline, CDR1 is DFQATT, CDR2 SNEGSKA (reference sequence). Trimming cost V 5 bases and J 2 bases, with 15 bases left between them. CDR3 length: 14 amino acids. This CDR3 is CSAGTGTRNYGYTF. CDR3 DNA sequence: TGCAGTGCTGGAACCGGGACACGAAACTATGGCTACACCTTC.

This clonotype turned up a few times. The gene calls are TRBV20-1 and TRBJ1-2, with no clear D. The V end lost 2 bases, the J end lost 4 bases, and 11 bases lay between the germline ends. This CDR3 region has 13 residues. CDR1 and CDR2 from the germline V gene are DFQATT and SNEGSKA (reference sequence). CDR3 sequence: CSARTEAVYGYTF. In DNA, the CDR3 is TGCAGTGCTAGAACTGAGGCGGTCTATGGCTACACCTTC.

This clonotype came up once. V and J are TRBV7-9 and TRBJ2-7; TRBD2 aligns across 7 bases. In germline, CDR1 is SEHNR, CDR2 FQNEAQ (reference sequence). The CDR3 contains 15 residues. Unmatched junction bases numbered 6, after V lost 1 base and J lost 3 bases. CDR3 sequence: CASSLVSGANYEQYF. CDR3 coding DNA: TGTGCCAGCAGCTTAGTGAGCGGGGCTAACTACGAGCAGTACTTC.

This clonotype has more than one count but fewer than ten. The V call is TRBV5-1, the J call TRBJ1-2; no definite D call. This CDR3 contains 17 residues. Looked up from germline, CDR1 is SGHRS and CDR2 is YFSETQ. Deletions cut 0 bases from V and 4 bases from J, with 19 bases between. CDR3 sequence: CASSLARDSALGYGYTF. CDR3 DNA: TGCGCCAGCAGCTTGGCTAGGGATAGCGCCTTGGGCTATGGCTACACCTTC.

The J gene is TRBJ2-7, the V gene TRBV4-2; D might be TRBD1 (5 bases). This CDR3 comprises 15 residues. Germline V gives CDR1 LGHNA, CDR2 YNFKEQ. V was cut by 0 bases and J by 6 bases, with 15 bases left in between. The CDR3 DNA reads TGTGCCAGCAGCCAAGATCTAGGCAGGGTGAGCGAGCAGTACTTC. Encoded protein: CASSQDLGRVSEQYF.

This clonotype was detected ten times or more. The chain is built from TRBV7-2 and TRBJ2-7; D may be TRBD1 or TRBD2 (5 bases each). The CDR3 runs 14 residues. V lost 7 bases to trimming and J lost 2 bases, with 15 bases between them. Germline V lookup: CDR1 SGHTA, CDR2 FQGNSA. Here the CDR3 reads CASNPKGPTYEQYF. The CDR3 nucleotides read TGTGCCAGCAACCCGAAGGGACCGACCTACGAGCAGTACTTC.

This chain uses TRBV29-1 with TRBJ2-5; D gene uncertain. Germline-derived CDR1 and CDR2 are SQVTM and ANQGSEA. The CDR3 is 13 amino acids. V lost 5 bases and J 1 base, leaving 11 bases between the germline ends. In DNA, the CDR3 is TGCAGCGTTACAGAAGGACCCCAAGAGACCCAGTACTTC. Its translation is CSVTEGPQETQYF.

This clonotype was observed a few times. V gene TRBV3-1 combines with J gene TRBJ2-3; D may be TRBD2 (5 bases). Germline V gene sequence: CDR1 LGHDT, CDR2 YNNKEL (reference sequence). The CDR3 extends over 13 amino acids. The V end lost 6 bases, the J end lost 6 bases, and 13 bases lay between the germline ends. CDR3 bases: TGTGCCAGCAGTAGGGAGCGAGTTGATACGCAGTATTTT. Amino acids: CASSRERVDTQYF.

Many counts were recorded for this clonotype. The rearrangement uses TRBV29-1 and TRBJ2-5, with D possibly matching TRBD2 (5 bases). The CDR3 totals 16 residues. Trimming shortened V by 0 bases and J by 4 bases, and 18 bases separated the two germline ends. Germline V lookup: CDR1 SQVTM, CDR2 ANQGSEA. CDR3 bases: TGCAGCGTTGAAGAAATACGATGGGCAGGAGGAGAGACCCAGTACTTC. It specifies CSVEEIRWAGGETQYF.

The genes are TRBV2 and TRBJ2-2; no definite D call. In germline, CDR1 is SNHLY, CDR2 FYNNEI. V lost 7 bases and J 6 bases, leaving 12 bases between the germline ends. The length of the CDR3 is 13 residues. The CDR3 nucleotides read TGTGCCAGCATGACCTACCGAGCCGGGGAGCTGTTTTTT. Translated, it gives CASMTYRAGELFF. Full variable domain (missing parts from reference TRBV2 and TRBJ2-2): EPEVTQTPSHQVTQMGQEVILRCVPISNHLYFYWYRQILGQKVEFLVSFYNNEISEKSEIFDDQFSVERPDGSNFTLKIRSTKLEDSAMYFCASMTYRAGELFFGEGSRLTVL.

This chain uses TRBV20-1 with TRBJ2-3, with D hard to call. V lost 6 bases and J lost 1, with 11 bases in between. Germline CDR1 and CDR2: DFQATT and SNEGSKA (reference sequence). The CDR3 has 13 residues. CDR3 residues: CSAPGEGTDTQYF. Here the CDR3 DNA reads TGCAGTGCCCCGGGTGAGGGCACAGATACGCAGTATTTT.

The V gene is TRBV12-3 or TRBV12-4, the J gene TRBJ1-4, with 7 positions matching TRBD1. V shed 4 bases, J shed 3 bases, and the junction held 5 bases outside the gene matches. CDR3 length: 15 residues. The CDR3 DNA reads TGTGCCAGCAGTTCCTGGACAGGTGCTAATGAAAAACTGTTTTTT. The encoded protein is CASSSWTGANEKLFF.

V and J are TRBV20-1 and TRBJ2-3; D perhaps matches TRBD2 (5 bases). With 3 bases removed from V and 2 bases from J, the gap between germline ends came to 12 bases. The CDR3 sequence is 14 residues long. Germline-derived CDR1 and CDR2 are DFQATT and SNEGSKA (reference sequence). The CDR3 DNA reads as TGCAGTGCTAGTTTGTCCCTAGCCACAGATACGCAGTATTTT. This gives the protein CSASLSLATDTQYF.

This clonotype has more than one count but fewer than ten. The chain uses TRBV5-3 and TRBJ2-1; no clear D. TRBV5-3 is identified as an open reading frame with a role that is uncertain. The CDR3 sequence is 12 residues long. Trimming pared 1 base from V and 6 bases from J, leaving 5 bases between. The chain's CDR3 is CARSLNPNEQFF. The CDR3 coding sequence is TGTGCCAGAAGCTTGAACCCCAATGAGCAGTTCTTC.

This clonotype was seen at least ten times. The V and J genes are TRBV28 and TRBJ1-1; 7 nucleotides line up with TRBD1. Germline V gene data show CDR1 as MDHEN and CDR2 as SYDVKM. J lost 9 bases, V lost 6 bases, and 10 bases had no gene match. The CDR3 consists of 13 residues. This CDR3 reads CASSPTGFRKAFF. CDR3 DNA: TGTGCCAGCAGCCCGACAGGGTTTAGAAAAGCTTTCTTT.

A few counts support this clonotype. The chain's CDR3 is CASSSTQGLAGGEQYF. The CDR3, as DNA: TGCGCCAGCAGCTCAACTCAAGGACTAGCGGGAGGCGAGCAGTACTTC. The rearrangement links TRBV5-1 to TRBJ2-7, with 14 bases that match TRBD2. The CDR3 consists of 16 residues. V lost 3 bases and J lost 6; bases outside the gene matches: 8. Germline V lookup: CDR1 SGHRS, CDR2 YFSETQ.

This clonotype was seen a handful of times. V and J are TRBV6-1 and TRBJ1-1, with a tentative D call TRBD1 (5 bases). Germline-derived CDR1 and CDR2 are MNHNS and SASEGT. CDR3 length: 13 residues. V lost 6 bases and J lost 7, with 15 bases in between. CDR3 in DNA: TGTGCCAGCAGCCCGCGGAGGGGCGGTGAAGCTTTCTTT. The encoded protein is CASSPRRGGEAFF.

The CDR3 is CASSAEGGFYEQYF. DNA of the CDR3: TGTGCCAGCAGCGCGGAAGGGGGATTCTACGAGCAGTACTTC. This rearrangement joins TRBV7-9 to TRBJ2-7; D possibly corresponds to TRBD1 (6 bases). The CDR3 length is 14 residues. Germline V gene sequence: CDR1 SEHNR, CDR2 FQNEAQ (reference sequence). V was cut by 5 bases and J by 3 bases, with 14 bases left in between.

This clonotype was observed a handful of times. The chain is built from TRBV5-5 and TRBJ2-7; 7 bases are shared with TRBD1. The CDR3 has 16 amino acids. CDR1 is SGHKS and CDR2 is YYEKEE in the germline V gene (reference sequence). The V gene end was trimmed by 4 bases and the J gene end by 3 bases; junction bases not matched to a gene: 13. Here the CDR3 reads CASSNRGQRELYEQYF. The CDR3 DNA sequence: TGTGCCAGCAGCAACCGGGGACAGAGAGAACTCTACGAGCAGTACTTC. Supplemented by reference TRBV5-5 and TRBJ2-7, the full variable domain reads DAGVTQSPTHLIKTRGQQVTLRCSPISGHKSVSWYQQVLGQGPQFIFQYYEKEERGRGNFPDRFSARQFPNYSSELNVNALLLGDSALYLCASSNRGQRELYEQYFGPGTRLTVT.

The V gene is TRBV6-5, the J gene TRBJ2-5; TRBD2 is a possible D gene (7 bases). CDR3 length: 15 amino acids. V was pared by 0 bases and J by 5 bases, with 13 bases between. Looked up from germline, CDR1 is MNHEY and CDR2 is SVGAGI. The CDR3 is CASSYSSGGLETQYF. CDR3 bases: TGTGCCAGCAGTTACTCGTCCGGGGGGCTTGAGACCCAGTACTTC.

The rearrangement links TRBV20-1 to TRBJ1-2; D gene ambiguous. Germline CDR1 and CDR2: DFQATT and SNEGSKA (reference sequence). The CDR3 covers 14 residues. The V and J ends lost 4 bases and 0 bases respectively, with 12 bases between them. CDR3 sequence reads: CSAKTGGANYGYTF. The CDR3 region has the DNA TGCAGTGCTAAGACCGGCGGGGCTAACTATGGCTACACCTTC.

The table lists this clonotype with a few counts. The V and J genes are TRBV6-2 or TRBV6-3 and TRBJ1-2, with no clear D. V was trimmed by 6 bases and J by 4 bases, leaving 9 bases between them. Germline CDR1 MNHEY, CDR2 SVGEGT. The CDR3 has 12 residues. CDR3 DNA sequence: TGTGCCAGCAGCGGGTCGTTCTATGGCTACACCTTC. Its translation: CASSGSFYGYTF.